The present entry profiles one T cell receptor (beta chain) with its context. Its antigen is unidentified. The data are from a study of blood T cells in healthy people across ages. CDR3 length: 14 residues. Germline lookup yields CDR1 LNHNV and CDR2 YYDKDF (reference sequence). V was clipped by 5 bases and J by 5 bases, with 15 bases between them. The second PCR ran about 6 to 11 cycles with a sample-barcoded 5' primer and J-beta primers. TCRdb recomputed calls from the 5' RACE reads with MiXCR, one row per CDR3 protein. The table includes 1.8 million or so distinct CDR3 sequences, roughly 43% detected once. Study results and limitations: Strongly correlated with naive T cell percentage was TCR beta diversity.

The chain employs TRBV15 and TRBJ1-2; D is possibly TRBD1 (5 bases). The clonotype originates from a human donor in good health. The sample was blood. The CDR3 bases are TGTGCCACCAGCCCAGAGCAGGGTAATTATGGCTACACCTTC. This encodes CATSPEQGNYGYTF.